A selection of T cell receptor beta chains follows, all from one sample in a study of vaccination and CD4 T cells after COVID-19. No antigen has been assigned to these receptors. TCRdb re-called the PCR reads with MiXCR, one entry per CDR3 protein. The sample lists over 9,500 distinct CDR3 sequences, about 32% occurring once. The sequenced sample was CD4+ T cells from blood, cultured in vitro. These receptors all come from a human donor in good health. Each CDR3 is given with its conserved first and last residue. D genes are given only for firm matches. Clone size, where shown, is once, few, many, or a class for clones that have expanded.

v_call: TRBV7-2
d_call: TRBD2
j_call: TRBJ2-1
clone_size: few
cdr3_nt: TGTGCCAGCAGCTTACTAGCGGGACCGCCCGAGAATGAGCAGTTCTTC
cdr3_aa: CASSLLAGPPENEQFF

v_call: TRBV28
d_call: NA
j_call: TRBJ1-2
clone_size: NA
cdr3_nt: TGTGCCAGCAGTTCCGGCGACTATGGCTACACCTTC
cdr3_aa: CASSSGDYGYTF

v_call: TRBV7-2
d_call: TRBD1
j_call: TRBJ1-1
clone_size: NA
cdr3_nt: TGTGCCAGCAGGTGGACAGGGGACACTGAAGCTTTCTTT
cdr3_aa: CASRWTGDTEAFF

v_call: TRBV28
d_call: TRBD1
j_call: TRBJ2-3
clone_size: NA
cdr3_nt: TGTGCCAGCAGTCCCGACAGGGTCATCACAGATACGCAGTATTTT
cdr3_aa: CASSPDRVITDTQYF

v_call: TRBV7-8
d_call: NA
j_call: TRBJ1-5
clone_size: NA
cdr3_nt: TGTGCCAGCAGCCCTCGGGTGCGGGGCGGAGGGGGGCCCCAGCATTTT
cdr3_aa: CASSPRVRGGGGPQHF

v_call: TRBV6-1
d_call: TRBD1
j_call: TRBJ1-2
clone_size: few
cdr3_nt: TGTGCCAGCAGTCAGGACAGGGCCTACACCTTC
cdr3_aa: CASSQDRAYTF

v_call: TRBV7-9
d_call: TRBD1
j_call: TRBJ1-1
clone_size: NA
cdr3_nt: TGTTCCATGACACAGGGGGAAACTGAAGCTTTCTTT
cdr3_aa: CSMTQGETEAFF

v_call: TRBV7-3
d_call: TRBD1
j_call: TRBJ2-5
clone_size: NA
cdr3_nt: TGTGCCAGCAGCGAAGGGACAGTAGAAGAGACCCAGTACTTC
cdr3_aa: CASSEGTVEETQYF

v_call: TRBV24-1
d_call: NA
j_call: TRBJ2-3
clone_size: NA
cdr3_nt: TGTGCCACCAGTGATTTCCCCGGGGGCAGGGGAAGTGGAGATACGCAGTATTTT
cdr3_aa: CATSDFPGGRGSGDTQYF

v_call: TRBV19
d_call: NA
j_call: TRBJ1-5
clone_size: NA
cdr3_nt: TGTGCCAGTAGTACCCCAGGGGACTACAATCAGCCCCAGCATTTT
cdr3_aa: CASSTPGDYNQPQHF

v_call: TRBV20-1
d_call: NA
j_call: TRBJ2-7
clone_size: NA
cdr3_nt: TGCAGTGCTAGACCCCGGTACTACGAGCAGTACTTC
cdr3_aa: CSARPRYYEQYF

v_call: TRBV7-2
d_call: TRBD1
j_call: TRBJ2-4
clone_size: NA
cdr3_nt: TGTGCCAGCAGCTTAGTGGGACAGGGGGGGGACATTCAGTACTTC
cdr3_aa: CASSLVGQGGDIQYF

v_call: TRBV7-9
d_call: NA
j_call: TRBJ1-5
clone_size: few
cdr3_nt: TGTGCCAGCAGCTCGGATAGCAATCAGCCCCAGCATTTT
cdr3_aa: CASSSDSNQPQHF

v_call: TRBV7-9
d_call: NA
j_call: TRBJ1-2
clone_size: NA
cdr3_nt: TGTGCCAGCGGAGGAATCTATGGCTACACCTTC
cdr3_aa: CASGGIYGYTF

v_call: TRBV19
d_call: TRBD1
j_call: TRBJ1-5
clone_size: once
cdr3_nt: TGTGCCAGTAGGGACAGGGGAAATCAGCCCCAGCATTTT
cdr3_aa: CASRDRGNQPQHF

v_call: TRBV7-2
d_call: TRBD1
j_call: TRBJ1-1
clone_size: few
cdr3_nt: TGTGCCAGCAGCTTATCACAGGGGACTGAAGCTTTCTTT
cdr3_aa: CASSLSQGTEAFF

v_call: TRBV6-5
d_call: NA
j_call: TRBJ2-3
clone_size: few
cdr3_nt: TGTGCCAGCAGTTACCGAAGGACAGATACGCAGTATTTT
cdr3_aa: CASSYRRTDTQYF

v_call: TRBV20-1
d_call: NA
j_call: TRBJ2-7
clone_size: few
cdr3_nt: TGCAGTGCTAGAGACAACTCGCATAAAGTGCGGTCCGGCTACGAGCAGTACTTC
cdr3_aa: CSARDNSHKVRSGYEQYF

v_call: TRBV19
d_call: TRBD1
j_call: TRBJ2-7
clone_size: medium-sized
cdr3_nt: TGTGCCAGTAGTATACCGGGACAGTATTACGAGCAGTACTTC
cdr3_aa: CASSIPGQYYEQYF

v_call: TRBV24-1
d_call: NA
j_call: TRBJ2-7
clone_size: few
cdr3_nt: TGTGCCACCAGTGATGCCCGGGACGCAACCTACGAGCAGTACTTC
cdr3_aa: CATSDARDATYEQYF

v_call: TRBV21-1
d_call: NA
j_call: TRBJ2-3
clone_size: few
cdr3_nt: TGTGCCAGCAGCCGCACAGATACGCAGTATTTT
cdr3_aa: CASSRTDTQYF

v_call: TRBV20-1
d_call: TRBD2
j_call: TRBJ2-1
clone_size: NA
cdr3_nt: TGCAGTGCAAGGACTAGCGGGAGGGAAGGCAATGAGCAGTTCTTC
cdr3_aa: CSARTSGREGNEQFF

v_call: TRBV18
d_call: TRBD1
j_call: TRBJ2-7
clone_size: NA
cdr3_nt: TGTGCCAGCTCACCGGCCGGGACAGGGCACGAGCAGTACTTC
cdr3_aa: CASSPAGTGHEQYF

v_call: TRBV10-3
d_call: TRBD1
j_call: TRBJ2-7
clone_size: NA
cdr3_nt: TGTGCCATCAATGGACAGGCCCCCTACGAGCAGTACTTC
cdr3_aa: CAINGQAPYEQYF

v_call: TRBV7-9
d_call: NA
j_call: TRBJ2-7
clone_size: NA
cdr3_nt: TGTGCCAGCAGCCGTACTTCGGGAGAGCAGTACTTC
cdr3_aa: CASSRTSGEQYF

v_call: TRBV24-1
d_call: NA
j_call: TRBJ2-5
clone_size: NA
cdr3_nt: TGTGCCACCAGTGACCCTGACAGGTATGGAGAGACCCAGTACTTC
cdr3_aa: CATSDPDRYGETQYF

v_call: TRBV7-9
d_call: NA
j_call: TRBJ1-1
clone_size: NA
cdr3_nt: TGTGCCAGCAGCTTGTCGAGAAACACTGAAGCTTTCTTT
cdr3_aa: CASSLSRNTEAFF

v_call: TRBV20-1
d_call: TRBD1
j_call: TRBJ1-5
clone_size: few
cdr3_nt: TGCAGCGGATGGACAGGGGGAGACAATCAGCCCCAGCATTTT
cdr3_aa: CSGWTGGDNQPQHF

v_call: TRBV5-3
d_call: NA
j_call: TRBJ1-6
clone_size: large
cdr3_nt: TGTGCCAGAAGCATTGGGGGGCGCAATAATTCACCCCTCCACTTT
cdr3_aa: CARSIGGRNNSPLHF

v_call: TRBV19
d_call: NA
j_call: TRBJ1-6
clone_size: NA
cdr3_nt: TGTGCCAGTCCTGGCCTCCCGGGGAATTCACCCCTCCACTTT
cdr3_aa: CASPGLPGNSPLHF

v_call: TRBV6-2/TRBV6-3
d_call: NA
j_call: TRBJ2-7
clone_size: few
cdr3_nt: TGTGCCAGCAGGCAGATCTACGAGCAGTACTTC
cdr3_aa: CASRQIYEQYF

v_call: TRBV4-2
d_call: NA
j_call: TRBJ1-2
clone_size: NA
cdr3_nt: TGTGCCAGCAGCCAAGGCCACCGGGACGGGGGAGGCTACACCTTC
cdr3_aa: CASSQGHRDGGGYTF

v_call: TRBV7-9
d_call: NA
j_call: TRBJ2-3
clone_size: NA
cdr3_nt: TGTGCCAGCAGCTTACCTTGGCAGGGGAACACAGATACGCAGTATTTT
cdr3_aa: CASSLPWQGNTDTQYF

v_call: TRBV6-2/TRBV6-3
d_call: TRBD2
j_call: TRBJ2-7
clone_size: once
cdr3_nt: TGTGCCAGCAGTTACGCGGGAGACGCCTACGAGCAGTACTTC
cdr3_aa: CASSYAGDAYEQYF

v_call: TRBV28
d_call: NA
j_call: TRBJ1-5
clone_size: few
cdr3_nt: TGTGCCAGCAGGAACCAGTGGGGCAATCAGCCCCAGCATTTT
cdr3_aa: CASRNQWGNQPQHF

v_call: TRBV18
d_call: NA
j_call: TRBJ1-2
clone_size: NA
cdr3_nt: TGTGCCAGCTCACGGGGGGCCTTTAACTATGGCTACACCTTC
cdr3_aa: CASSRGAFNYGYTF

v_call: TRBV6-5
d_call: TRBD1
j_call: TRBJ1-1
clone_size: few
cdr3_nt: TGTGCCAGCAGTTACTGGACAGGGGCCTTGGGCACTGAAGCTTTCTTT
cdr3_aa: CASSYWTGALGTEAFF

v_call: TRBV7-9
d_call: TRBD1
j_call: TRBJ1-1
clone_size: few
cdr3_nt: TGTGCCAGCAGCGCACACAGGGGGCGAAACACTGAAGCTTTCTTT
cdr3_aa: CASSAHRGRNTEAFF

v_call: TRBV24-1
d_call: TRBD1
j_call: TRBJ1-5
clone_size: few
cdr3_nt: TGTGCCACCAGTGATGGACAGGTCCGGGGGCCCCAGCATTTT
cdr3_aa: CATSDGQVRGPQHF

v_call: TRBV10-3
d_call: TRBD2
j_call: TRBJ2-7
clone_size: NA
cdr3_nt: TGTGCCATCAGATCCGGGACTAGCCCCCCCTACGAGCAGTACTTC
cdr3_aa: CAIRSGTSPPYEQYF

v_call: TRBV7-2
d_call: TRBD1
j_call: TRBJ2-7
clone_size: few
cdr3_nt: TGTGCCAGCAGCCGAGTATGGACAGGGACCTACGAGCAGTACTTC
cdr3_aa: CASSRVWTGTYEQYF

v_call: TRBV6-4
d_call: TRBD2
j_call: TRBJ2-1
clone_size: NA
cdr3_nt: TGTGCCAGCAGTGTATTAGCGGGATCCTACAATGAGCAGTTCTTC
cdr3_aa: CASSVLAGSYNEQFF

v_call: TRBV6-4
d_call: NA
j_call: TRBJ1-5
clone_size: NA
cdr3_nt: TGTGCCAGTGTCTCGGGGGGCGACCCCCATCAGCCCCAGCATTTT
cdr3_aa: CASVSGGDPHQPQHF

v_call: TRBV29-1
d_call: TRBD1
j_call: TRBJ2-7
clone_size: once
cdr3_nt: TGCAGCGTCCCGGGACAGGGCGATGCCGAGCAGTACTTC
cdr3_aa: CSVPGQGDAEQYF

v_call: TRBV5-1
d_call: TRBD1
j_call: TRBJ1-2
clone_size: NA
cdr3_nt: TGCGCCAGCAGCTTGGCCGACAGGGGGTATGGCTACACCTTC
cdr3_aa: CASSLADRGYGYTF

v_call: TRBV27
d_call: TRBD1
j_call: TRBJ2-3
clone_size: NA
cdr3_nt: TGTGCCAGCAGCGACAGGGTTGATACGCAGTATTTT
cdr3_aa: CASSDRVDTQYF

v_call: TRBV2
d_call: NA
j_call: TRBJ2-5
clone_size: NA
cdr3_nt: TGTGCCAGTCTCCCCTCAAGGTGGGAGACCCAGTACTTC
cdr3_aa: CASLPSRWETQYF

v_call: TRBV27
d_call: NA
j_call: TRBJ2-5
clone_size: few
cdr3_nt: TGTGCCAGCAGTAAGGGGAGAGAGACCCAGTACTTC
cdr3_aa: CASSKGRETQYF